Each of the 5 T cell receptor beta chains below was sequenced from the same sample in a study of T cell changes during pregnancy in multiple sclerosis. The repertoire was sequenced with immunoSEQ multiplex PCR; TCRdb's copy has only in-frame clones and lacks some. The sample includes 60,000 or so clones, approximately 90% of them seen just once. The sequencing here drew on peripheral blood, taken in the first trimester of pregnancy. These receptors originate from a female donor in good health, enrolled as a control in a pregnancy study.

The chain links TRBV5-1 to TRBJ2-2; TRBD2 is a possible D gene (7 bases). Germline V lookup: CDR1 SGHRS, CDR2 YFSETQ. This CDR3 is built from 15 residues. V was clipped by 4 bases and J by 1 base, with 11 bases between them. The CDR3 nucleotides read TGCGCCAGCAGCGAGGGAGGGGGGAACACCGGGGAGCTGTTTTTT. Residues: CASSEGGGNTGELFF.

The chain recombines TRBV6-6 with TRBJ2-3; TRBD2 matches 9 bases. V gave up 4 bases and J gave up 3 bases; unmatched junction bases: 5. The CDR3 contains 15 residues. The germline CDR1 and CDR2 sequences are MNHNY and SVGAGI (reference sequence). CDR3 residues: CASSSLGLATDTQYF. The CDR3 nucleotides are TGTGCCAGCAGTTCGCTCGGACTAGCGACAGATACGCAGTATTTT.

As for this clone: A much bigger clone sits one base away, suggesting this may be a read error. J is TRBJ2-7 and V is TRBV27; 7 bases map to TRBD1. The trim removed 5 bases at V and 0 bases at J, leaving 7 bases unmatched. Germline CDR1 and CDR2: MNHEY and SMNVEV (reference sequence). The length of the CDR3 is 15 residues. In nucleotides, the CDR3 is TGTGCCAGCAGTCCGTGGACAGGTGCCTCCTACGAGCAGTACTTC. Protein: CASSPWTGASYEQYF.

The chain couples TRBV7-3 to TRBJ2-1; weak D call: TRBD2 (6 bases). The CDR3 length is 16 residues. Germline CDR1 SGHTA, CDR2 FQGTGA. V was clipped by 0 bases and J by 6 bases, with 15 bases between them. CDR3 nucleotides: TGTGCCAGCAGCTTAACTTTAAATGGGGGGTTCAATGAGCAGTTCTTC. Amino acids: CASSLTLNGGFNEQFF. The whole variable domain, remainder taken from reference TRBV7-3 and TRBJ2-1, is GAGVSQTPSNKVTEKGKYVELRCDPISGHTALYWYRQSLGQGPEFLIYFQGTGAADDSGLPNDRFFAVRPEGSVSTLKIQRTERGDSAVYLCASSLTLNGGFNEQFFGPGTRLTVL.

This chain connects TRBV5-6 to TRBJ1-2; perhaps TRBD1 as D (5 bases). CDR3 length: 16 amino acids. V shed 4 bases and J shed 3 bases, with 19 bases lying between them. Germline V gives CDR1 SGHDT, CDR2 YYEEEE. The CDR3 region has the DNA TGTGCCAGCAGCCGTATCCCCGGGGGGAGAGACTATGGCTACACCTTC. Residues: CASSRIPGGRDYGYTF. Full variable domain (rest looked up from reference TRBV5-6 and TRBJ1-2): DAGVTQSPTHLIKTRGQQVTLRCSPKSGHDTVSWYQQALGQGPQFIFQYYEEEERQRGNFPDRFSGHQFPNYSSELNVNALLLGDSALYLCASSRIPGGRDYGYTFGSGTRLTVV.